The table lists the clone carrying this T cell receptor (beta chain) with many counts. The antigen is unknown. V was trimmed by 6 bases and J by 10 bases, leaving 17 bases between them. This CDR3 region has 13 residues. Germline loops: CDR1 KGHSH, CDR2 LQKENI. This sample was included in a study of naive and memory T cell subsets. Sequential positive selection took CD4 T cells first, then CD8 T cells. The beta constant-region primer was an equimolar mix of two oligonucleotides covering TRBC1 and TRBC2. Nested alpha and beta constant-region primers with the SP2 primer drove four PCR rounds on ligated cDNA. TCRdb analysed the UMI-ligation and nested PCR reads with MiXCR anew, one entry per CDR3 protein. The data show approximately 90,000 distinct CDR3 sequences, around 11% seen once. Overall study findings and caveats: Gini index rose across naive, CM, EM and EMRA in CD4 and CD8. Naive repertoires, especially CD8, held a few larger clonotypes, possibly memory cells re-expressing CD45RA. TCR counts from RNA may reflect activation-linked expression changes.

The chain links TRBV18 to TRBJ2-3; D perhaps matches TRBD2 (6 bases). What was sequenced was naive CD4+ T cells from blood. The TCR originated in a human donor in good health. The CDR3 protein is CASSSGGVGSQYF. The CDR3 DNA reads as TGTGCCAGCTCTTCCGGAGGGGTTGGGTCGCAGTATTTT.